This TCR beta chain is drawn from a study of blood T cell repertoires in COVID-19. V was shortened by 3 bases and J by 5 bases, with 10 bases between the two germline ends. CDR1 is LGHDT, CDR2 YNNKEL, per germline (reference sequence). The CDR3 spans 13 residues. Using immunoSEQ multiplex PCR, the repertoire was profiled, and TCRdb retains in-frame clones only, with some absent. The table records a few hundred thousand clones, 89% of them present only once. The V call is TRBV3-1 (or the pseudogene TRBV3-2), the J call TRBJ1-1; no definite D call. The sequencing sample was made of peripheral blood. This receptor was obtained from a woman between 40 and 50 years old who had recovered from COVID-19. CDR3 protein: CASSQGFATEAFF. In nucleotides, the CDR3 is TGTGCCAGCAGCCAGGGCTTTGCTACTGAAGCTTTCTTT.